These T cell receptor beta chains were read from a single sample in a study of T cells in Graves' hyperthyroidism and ophthalmopathy. One entry per CDR3 protein, called by TCRdb with MiXCR from the multiplex PCR reads. The table shows 130,000 to 150,000 distinct CDR3 sequences, with around 20% occurring only once. Sequenced material: blood. Every receptor here comes from a woman between 50 and 59 years old with Graves' hyperthyroidism that later progressed to Graves' ophthalmopathy. Each CDR3 is given with its conserved first and last residue. A D gene is named only where the DNA matches it firmly. Some rows mark clone size as missing; the rest say once, few, many or name a class of expanded clone.

size,length,V,D,J,DNA,CDR3
NA,18,TRBV7-9,TRBD2,TRBJ2-2,TGTGCCAGCAGCTTAACCCCCTTCGGACTAGCGGGAGATAGGGAGCTGTTTTTT,CASSLTPFGLAGDRELFF
many,12,TRBV30,TRBD2,TRBJ2-7,TGTGCCTGGAGTTCGCGGGGGGACGAGCAGTACTTC,CAWSSRGDEQYF
NA,15,TRBV19,TRBD2,TRBJ2-2,TGTGCCAGTACGCCCAGCGGGAGGGCTGCCGGGGAGCTGTTTTTT,CASTPSGRAAGELFF
many,13,TRBV2,TRBD1,TRBJ2-7,TGTGCCACCCACAGGGGGATAATCTACGAGCAGTACTTC,CATHRGIIYEQYF
few,15,TRBV20-1,TRBD1,TRBJ1-4,TGCAGTGCTAGCCGAGGACAGGGGTTTGGGGAAAAACTGTTTTTT,CSASRGQGFGEKLFF
few,15,TRBV27,NA,TRBJ2-7,TGTGCCAGCAGTTTGGGTGGCCTGTTAACCTACGAGCAGTACTTC,CASSLGGLLTYEQYF
NA,12,TRBV27,NA,TRBJ2-1,TGTGCCAGCAGTTTGAAGGAGGGTGAGCAGTTCTTC,CASSLKEGEQFF
many,12,TRBV27,NA,TRBJ1-1,TGTGCCAGCAGTTTAGGGGGGGAAGGAGCTTTCTTT,CASSLGGEGAFF
many,15,TRBV28,TRBD1,TRBJ2-7,TGTGCCAGCAGTTTAGCGGGACAGGAGAGAGCCGAGCAGTACTTC,CASSLAGQERAEQYF
many,17,TRBV6-6,NA,TRBJ2-4,TGTGCCAGCAGTTACAAGGGGGGCGAGAAAAGCAAAAACATTCAGTACTTC,CASSYKGGEKSKNIQYF
few,13,TRBV24-1,NA,TRBJ2-2,TGTGCCACCAGTGATTCCGTTTCCGGGGAGCTGTTTTTT,CATSDSVSGELFF
NA,16,TRBV9,NA,TRBJ2-1,TGTGCCAGCAGCGTAGGTGCGGGGACCTCCTACAATGAGCAGTTCTTC,CASSVGAGTSYNEQFF
NA,19,TRBV7-3,TRBD2,TRBJ2-3,TGTGCCAGCAGCCTAAACCCCGGGCTAGCGGGAGGGGGCACAGATACGCAGTATTTT,CASSLNPGLAGGGTDTQYF
many,15,TRBV30,TRBD1,TRBJ1-4,TGTGCCTGGAGTGTCGAGACAGGGGGGAATGAAAAACTGTTTTTT,CAWSVETGGNEKLFF
many,13,TRBV28,NA,TRBJ1-4,TGTGCCAGCAGGACTCCTGCGGGGGAAAAACTGTTTTTT,CASRTPAGEKLFF
NA,15,TRBV7-9,TRBD2,TRBJ2-7,TGTGCCAGCAGCTTAGGGAGCGGGAGCTGGGGAGAGCAGTACTTC,CASSLGSGSWGEQYF
few,17,TRBV9,TRBD2,TRBJ2-7,TGTGCCAGCAGCCCCCGTTCTAGCGGGAGGGTGGGGCACGAGCAGTACTTC,CASSPRSSGRVGHEQYF
NA,16,TRBV4-1,NA,TRBJ2-7,TGCGCCAGCAGCCAAGACTGGGCAGGGGGGGGGTTGGAGCAGTACTTC,CASSQDWAGGGLEQYF
many,16,TRBV18,NA,TRBJ2-7,TGTGCCAGCTCACCACTAGGAGCCGGGGGCAGTTACGAGCAGTACTTC,CASSPLGAGGSYEQYF
few,15,TRBV19,NA,TRBJ1-5,TGTGCCAGTAGTATTGGGGTGTCCGCCGGAGCCTCCCAGCATTTT,CASSIGVSAGASQHF
few,12,TRBV6-1,NA,TRBJ1-4,TGTGCCAGCAACCTAGCGGGTGAAAAACTGTTTTTT,CASNLAGEKLFF
many,12,TRBV20-1,NA,TRBJ2-6,TGCAGTGCTAGCTCTGGGGCCAACGTCCTGACTTTC,CSASSGANVLTF
few,13,TRBV19,TRBD1,TRBJ2-5,TGTGCCGGGTTGACAGGGGGCCACGAGACCCAGTACTTC,CAGLTGGHETQYF
many,11,TRBV29-1,NA,TRBJ2-5,TGCAGCGTTGGAGGGGATGAGACCCAGTACTTC,CSVGGDETQYF
NA,15,TRBV5-1,TRBD2,TRBJ2-1,TGCGCCAGCAGAGCGGGACGGATCTCCTACAATGAGCAGTTCTTC,CASRAGRISYNEQFF
many,16,TRBV18,NA,TRBJ1-2,TGTGCCAGCTCACCCGCAGGGATTGGTTTCGACTATGGCTACACCTTC,CASSPAGIGFDYGYTF
NA,11,TRBV10-2,TRBD1,TRBJ2-7,TGCGCCAGCAGACAGGGGTACGAGCAGTACTTC,CASRQGYEQYF
many,14,TRBV6-1,NA,TRBJ1-4,TGTGCCAGCAGTTACGGGTTATCGGGTGAAAAACTGTTTTTT,CASSYGLSGEKLFF
many,12,TRBV20-1,NA,TRBJ1-2,TGCAGTGCTAGAGATCTGGCCCGGAGCTACACCTTC,CSARDLARSYTF
many,12,TRBV7-2,NA,TRBJ2-7,TGTGCCAGCAGCTTAGGGAGAAGCGAGCAGTACTTC,CASSLGRSEQYF
NA,16,TRBV6-2/TRBV6-3,TRBD2,TRBJ2-2,TGTGCCAGCAGCTCTTCGGGAGGGCGGCACACCGGGGAGCTGTTTTTT,CASSSSGGRHTGELFF
few,15,TRBV19,NA,TRBJ1-2,TGTGCCAGTACCCCAAGAGGACGGGCTAACTATGGCTACACCTTC,CASTPRGRANYGYTF
NA,14,TRBV3-1,NA,TRBJ1-1,TGTGCCAGCAGCCCTCGTCCGCGGGGGACTGAAGCTTTCTTT,CASSPRPRGTEAFF
NA,16,TRBV20-1,NA,TRBJ1-1,TGCAGTGCCCCCCTATGGATTACCGGGATGAACACTGAAGCTTTCTTT,CSAPLWITGMNTEAFF
few,14,TRBV29-1,TRBD2,TRBJ2-1,TGCAGCGGACTCCCGCTAGCGGGACGCGGTGAGCAGTTCTTC,CSGLPLAGRGEQFF
few,15,TRBV7-9,TRBD2,TRBJ2-1,TGTGCCAGCAGCTTAGGTGGGAGGGCCTACAATGAGCAGTTCTTC,CASSLGGRAYNEQFF
many,20,TRBV6-1,NA,TRBJ2-5,TGTGCCAGCGGACCGCAACCACAGGGCTTCAAGCGGAGAACCCAAGAGACCCAGTACTTC,CASGPQPQGFKRRTQETQYF
few,12,TRBV20-1,TRBD2,TRBJ2-1,TGCAGTGCCCGTAGCGGGAAGGCTGAGCAGTTCTTC,CSARSGKAEQFF
many,14,TRBV20-1,TRBD2,TRBJ2-3,TGCAGTGCTTTGACTAGCGGTCGCACAGATACGCAGTATTTT,CSALTSGRTDTQYF
many,18,TRBV20-1,NA,TRBJ2-7,TGCAGTGCTAACTCAGACTTCGGGGGAGGCCCCCGATCCGACGAGCAGTACTTC,CSANSDFGGGPRSDEQYF
NA,12,TRBV7-2,NA,TRBJ2-7,TGTGCCAGCAGCTTAGCGTACAACGAGCAGTACTTC,CASSLAYNEQYF
NA,15,TRBV9,NA,TRBJ1-3,TGTGCCAGCAGCTCCGGACAGTACTCTGGAAACACCATATATTTT,CASSSGQYSGNTIYF
once,15,TRBV3-1,TRBD2,TRBJ2-7,TGTGCCAGCAGCCAAGGGACTAGCGGGAGTAGTGAGCAGTACTTC,CASSQGTSGSSEQYF
many,13,TRBV6-1,NA,TRBJ1-2,TGTGCCAGCAGTCGGGACGGGGATTATGGCTACACCTTC,CASSRDGDYGYTF
many,13,TRBV20-1,NA,TRBJ1-5,TGCAGTGCTAGAGTCTACGAGGATCAGCCCCAGCATTTT,CSARVYEDQPQHF
many,14,TRBV18,NA,TRBJ1-1,TGTGCCAGCTCAAGAGTTGGACAACCATTAGACGCTTTCTTT,CASSRVGQPLDAFF
many,11,TRBV20-1,NA,TRBJ2-1,TGCAGTGTCCCTCTTGGTAATGAGCAGTTCTTC,CSVPLGNEQFF
NA,12,TRBV11-3,NA,TRBJ2-7,TGTGCCAGCAGTTACCTGAACTACGAGCAGTACTTC,CASSYLNYEQYF
many,13,TRBV6-1,TRBD1,TRBJ1-1,TGTGCCAGCAGGACAGGGGGCAACACTGAAGCTTTCTTT,CASRTGGNTEAFF
NA,16,TRBV27,NA,TRBJ1-6,TGTGCCAGCAAAGTAACAGGGATCTCCTATAATTCACCCCTCCACTTT,CASKVTGISYNSPLHF
many,15,TRBV5-1,TRBD1,TRBJ2-3,TGCGCCAGCACAAGACAGGGGGCCGGAGGAGATACGCAGTATTTT,CASTRQGAGGDTQYF
many,14,TRBV7-7,TRBD2,TRBJ2-1,TGTGCTAGCAGCTTAGGGGGACTAGTAAATGAGCAGTTCTTC,CASSLGGLVNEQFF
many,14,TRBV28,NA,TRBJ1-2,TGTGCCAGCAGTCTCCGGAGGGAACATGGTGGCTACACCTTC,CASSLRREHGGYTF
once,13,TRBV12-3/TRBV12-4,TRBD2,TRBJ2-2,TGTGCCAGCAGTTTGCGGGGGGGCGGGGAGCTGTTTTTT,CASSLRGGGELFF
NA,15,TRBV12-5,NA,TRBJ1-5,TGTGCTAGTATCCGGGTAGGGAATAGCAATCAGCCCCAGCATTTT,CASIRVGNSNQPQHF
many,14,TRBV2,NA,TRBJ2-3,TGTGCCAGCAACCGGAACGGCTTCACAGATACGCAGTATTTT,CASNRNGFTDTQYF
NA,16,TRBV6-5,NA,TRBJ2-1,TGTGCCAGCAGTTGGGACCGACATATACGGGGTAATGAGCAGTTCTTC,CASSWDRHIRGNEQFF